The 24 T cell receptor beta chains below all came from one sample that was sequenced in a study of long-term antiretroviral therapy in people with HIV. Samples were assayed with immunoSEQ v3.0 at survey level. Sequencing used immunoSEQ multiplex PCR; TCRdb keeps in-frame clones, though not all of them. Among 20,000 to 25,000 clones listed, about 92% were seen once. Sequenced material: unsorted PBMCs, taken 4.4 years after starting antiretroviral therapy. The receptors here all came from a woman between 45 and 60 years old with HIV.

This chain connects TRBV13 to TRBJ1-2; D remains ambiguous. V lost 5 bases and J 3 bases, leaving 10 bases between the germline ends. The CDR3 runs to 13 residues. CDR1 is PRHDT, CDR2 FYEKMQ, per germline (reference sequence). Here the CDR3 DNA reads TGTGCCAGCAGCCCCACCAATTACTATGGCTACACCTTC. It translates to CASSPTNYYGYTF.

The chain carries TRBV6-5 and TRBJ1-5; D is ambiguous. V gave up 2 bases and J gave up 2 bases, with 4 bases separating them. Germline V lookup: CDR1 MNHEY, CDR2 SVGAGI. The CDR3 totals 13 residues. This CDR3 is CASSYRGNQPQHF. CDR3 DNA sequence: TGTGCCAGCAGTTACCGGGGCAATCAGCCCCAGCATTTT.

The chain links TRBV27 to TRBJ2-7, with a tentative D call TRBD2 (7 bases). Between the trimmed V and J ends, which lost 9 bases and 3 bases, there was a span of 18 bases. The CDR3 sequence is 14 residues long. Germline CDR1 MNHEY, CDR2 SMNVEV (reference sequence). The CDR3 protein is CASGLGGARYEQYF. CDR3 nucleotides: TGTGCCAGTGGCCTAGGGGGGGCCCGCTACGAGCAGTACTTC.

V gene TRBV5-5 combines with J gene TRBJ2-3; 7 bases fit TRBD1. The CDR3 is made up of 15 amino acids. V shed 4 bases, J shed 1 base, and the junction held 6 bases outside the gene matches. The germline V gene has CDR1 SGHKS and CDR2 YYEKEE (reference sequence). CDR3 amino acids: CASSVGGSGTDTQYF. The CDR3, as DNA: TGTGCCAGCAGCGTAGGGGGCTCGGGCACAGATACGCAGTATTTT.

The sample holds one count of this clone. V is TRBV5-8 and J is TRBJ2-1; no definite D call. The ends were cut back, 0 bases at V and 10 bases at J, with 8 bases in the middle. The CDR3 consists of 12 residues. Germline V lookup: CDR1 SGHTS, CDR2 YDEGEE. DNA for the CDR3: TGTGCCAGCAGCTTGGGGTCCCGCGAGCAGTTCTTC. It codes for CASSLGSREQFF.

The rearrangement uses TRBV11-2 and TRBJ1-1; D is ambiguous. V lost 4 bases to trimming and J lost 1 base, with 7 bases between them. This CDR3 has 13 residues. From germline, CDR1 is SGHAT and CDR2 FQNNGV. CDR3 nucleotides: TGTGCCAGCAGCTCCAGCCCGAACACTGAAGCTTTCTTT. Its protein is CASSSSPNTEAFF.

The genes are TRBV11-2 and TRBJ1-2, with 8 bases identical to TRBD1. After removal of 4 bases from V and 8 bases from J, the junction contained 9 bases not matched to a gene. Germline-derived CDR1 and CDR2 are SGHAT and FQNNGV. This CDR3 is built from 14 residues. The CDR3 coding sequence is TGTGCCAGCAGCTCGGACAGGGCTGTGGGCGGCTACACCTTC. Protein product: CASSSDRAVGGYTF.

CDR3 nucleotide sequence: TGTGCCAGCAGCCCCGGGACCCAGGGGACTGAAGCTTTCTTT. It yields the protein CASSPGTQGTEAFF. The chain recombines TRBV7-6 with TRBJ1-1, with a possible D match to TRBD1 (6 bases). Looked up from germline, CDR1 is SGHVS and CDR2 is FNYEAQ. V lost 5 bases, J lost 5 bases, and 15 bases lay in between. The CDR3 has 14 residues.

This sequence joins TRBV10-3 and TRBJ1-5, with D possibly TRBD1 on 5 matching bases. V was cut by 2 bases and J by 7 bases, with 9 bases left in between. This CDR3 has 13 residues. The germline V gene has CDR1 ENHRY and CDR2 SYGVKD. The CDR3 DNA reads TGTGCCATCAGTGAGCAGGGTGACCAGCCCCAGCATTTT. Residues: CAISEQGDQPQHF.

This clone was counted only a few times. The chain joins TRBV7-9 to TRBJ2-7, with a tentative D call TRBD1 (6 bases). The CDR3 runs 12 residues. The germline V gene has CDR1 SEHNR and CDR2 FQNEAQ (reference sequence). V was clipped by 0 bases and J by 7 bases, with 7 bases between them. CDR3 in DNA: TGTGCCAGCAGCTTAGCGGACAGAGAGCAGTACTTC. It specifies CASSLADREQYF.

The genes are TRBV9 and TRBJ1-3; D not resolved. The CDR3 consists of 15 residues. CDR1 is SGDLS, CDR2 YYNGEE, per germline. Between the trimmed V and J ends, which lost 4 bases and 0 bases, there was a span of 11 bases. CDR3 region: CASSLTGISGNTIYF. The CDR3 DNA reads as TGTGCCAGCAGCCTTACGGGGATCTCTGGAAACACCATATATTTT.

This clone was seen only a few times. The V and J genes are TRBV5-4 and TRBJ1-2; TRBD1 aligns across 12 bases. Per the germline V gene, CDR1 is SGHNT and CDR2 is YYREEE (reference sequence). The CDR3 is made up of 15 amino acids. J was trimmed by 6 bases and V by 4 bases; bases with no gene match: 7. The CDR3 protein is CASSVPGTGGHGYTF. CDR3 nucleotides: TGTGCCAGCAGCGTCCCCGGGACAGGGGGCCATGGCTACACCTTC.

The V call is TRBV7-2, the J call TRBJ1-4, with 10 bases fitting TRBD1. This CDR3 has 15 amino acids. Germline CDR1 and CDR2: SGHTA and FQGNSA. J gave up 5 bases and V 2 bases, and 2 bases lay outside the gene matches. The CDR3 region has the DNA TGTGCCAGCAGCTTAACGGGACAGGGGAATGAAAAACTGTTTTTT. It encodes CASSLTGQGNEKLFF.

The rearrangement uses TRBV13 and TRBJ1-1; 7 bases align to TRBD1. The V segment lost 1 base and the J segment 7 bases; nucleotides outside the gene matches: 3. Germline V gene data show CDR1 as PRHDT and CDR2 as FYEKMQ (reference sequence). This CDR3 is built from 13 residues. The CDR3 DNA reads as TGTGCCAGCAGCTTAGCCAGGGACAGTGAAGCTTTCTTT. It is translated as CASSLARDSEAFF.

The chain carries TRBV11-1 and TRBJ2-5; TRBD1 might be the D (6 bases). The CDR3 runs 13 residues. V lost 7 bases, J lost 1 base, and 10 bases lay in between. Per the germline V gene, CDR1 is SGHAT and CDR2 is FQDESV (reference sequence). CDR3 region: CASTGTFQETQYF. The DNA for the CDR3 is TGTGCCAGCACCGGGACATTCCAAGAGACCCAGTACTTC.

The CDR3: CASSLSDEQFF. CDR3 DNA: TGTGCCAGCAGCTTGTCCGATGAGCAGTTCTTC. The gene calls are TRBV5-6 and TRBJ2-1; D call uncertain. V gave up 1 base and J gave up 8 bases, with 4 bases separating them. The CDR3 totals 11 residues. Germline V gene data show CDR1 as SGHDT and CDR2 as YYEEEE.

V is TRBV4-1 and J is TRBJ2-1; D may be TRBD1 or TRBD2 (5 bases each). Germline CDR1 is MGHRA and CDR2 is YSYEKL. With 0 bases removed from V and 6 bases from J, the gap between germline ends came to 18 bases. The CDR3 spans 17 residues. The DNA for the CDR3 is TGCGCCAGCAGCCAAGATCGAGGGGCGCGAGGTCTCAATGAGCAGTTCTTC. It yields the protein CASSQDRGARGLNEQFF.

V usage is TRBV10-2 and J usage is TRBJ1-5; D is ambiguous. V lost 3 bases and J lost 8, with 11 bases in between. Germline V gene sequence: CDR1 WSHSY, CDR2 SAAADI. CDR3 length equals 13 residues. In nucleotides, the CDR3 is TGCGCCAGCAGTGATAGATCCGGGGAGCCCCAGCATTTT. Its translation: CASSDRSGEPQHF.

CDR3 coding DNA: TGCGCCAGCAGCGTACCGGGACAGATCACAGATACGCAGTATTTT. Its protein product is CASSVPGQITDTQYF. The chain combines TRBV5-1 with TRBJ2-3, with 7 bases fitting TRBD1. The CDR3 extends over 15 amino acids. J gave up 2 bases and V 4 bases, and 7 bases lay outside the gene matches. Per germline, CDR1 SGHRS and CDR2 YFSETQ.

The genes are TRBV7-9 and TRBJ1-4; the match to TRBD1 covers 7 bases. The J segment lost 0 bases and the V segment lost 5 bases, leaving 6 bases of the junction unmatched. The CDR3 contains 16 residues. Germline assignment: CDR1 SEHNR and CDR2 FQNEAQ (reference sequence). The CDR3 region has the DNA TGTGCCAGCAGCCCGGGGACAGCCGCAACTAATGAAAAACTGTTTTTT. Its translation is CASSPGTAATNEKLFF.

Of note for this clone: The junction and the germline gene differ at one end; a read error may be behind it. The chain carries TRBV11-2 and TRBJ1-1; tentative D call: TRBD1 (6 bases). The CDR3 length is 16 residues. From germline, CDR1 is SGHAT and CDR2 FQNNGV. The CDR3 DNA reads TGTGCCAGCAGCCCCCATGGGGGGCGCCTGAAAACTGAAGCTTTCTTT. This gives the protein CASSPHGGRLKTEAFF. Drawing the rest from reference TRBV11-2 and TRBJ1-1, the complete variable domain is EAGVAQSPRYKIIEKRQSVAFWCNPISGHATLYWYQQILGQGPKLLIQFQNNGVVDDSQLPKDRFSAERLKGVDSTLKIQPAKLEDSAVYLCASSPHGGRLKTEAFFGQGTRLTVV.

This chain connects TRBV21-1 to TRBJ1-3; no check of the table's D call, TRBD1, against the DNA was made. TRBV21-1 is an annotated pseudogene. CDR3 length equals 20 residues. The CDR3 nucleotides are TGTGCCAGCAGCAAAGCCTCCCGCCTGGACAGGGACAGGTCTGGAAACACCATATATTTT. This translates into CASSKASRLDRDRSGNTIYF.

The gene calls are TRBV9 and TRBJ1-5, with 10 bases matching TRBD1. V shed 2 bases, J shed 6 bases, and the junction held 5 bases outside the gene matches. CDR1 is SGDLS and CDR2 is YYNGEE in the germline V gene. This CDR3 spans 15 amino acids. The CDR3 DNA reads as TGTGCCAGCAGCGTGGGACAGGGGAGTGCTCAGCCCCAGCATTTT. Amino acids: CASSVGQGSAQPQHF.

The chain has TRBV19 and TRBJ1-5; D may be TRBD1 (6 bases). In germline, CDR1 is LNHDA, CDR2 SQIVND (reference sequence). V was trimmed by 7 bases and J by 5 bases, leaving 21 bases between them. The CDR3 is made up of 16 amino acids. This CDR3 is CASTPKVQGVDQPQHF. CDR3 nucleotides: TGTGCCAGTACCCCGAAGGTACAGGGAGTGGATCAGCCCCAGCATTTT.